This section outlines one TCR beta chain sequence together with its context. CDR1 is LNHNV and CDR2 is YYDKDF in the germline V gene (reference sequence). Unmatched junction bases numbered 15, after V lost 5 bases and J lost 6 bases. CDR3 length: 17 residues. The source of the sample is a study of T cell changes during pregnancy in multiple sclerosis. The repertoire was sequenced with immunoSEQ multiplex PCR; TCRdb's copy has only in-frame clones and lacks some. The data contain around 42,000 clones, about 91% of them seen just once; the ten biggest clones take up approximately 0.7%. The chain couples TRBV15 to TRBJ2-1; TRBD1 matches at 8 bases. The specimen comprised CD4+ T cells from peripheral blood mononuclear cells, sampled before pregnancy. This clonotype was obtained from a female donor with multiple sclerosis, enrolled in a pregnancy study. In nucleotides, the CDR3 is TGTGCCACCAGCCGTCCGGGATTTGGGGGGACAGGCAATGAGCAGTTCTTC. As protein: CATSRPGFGGTGNEQFF.